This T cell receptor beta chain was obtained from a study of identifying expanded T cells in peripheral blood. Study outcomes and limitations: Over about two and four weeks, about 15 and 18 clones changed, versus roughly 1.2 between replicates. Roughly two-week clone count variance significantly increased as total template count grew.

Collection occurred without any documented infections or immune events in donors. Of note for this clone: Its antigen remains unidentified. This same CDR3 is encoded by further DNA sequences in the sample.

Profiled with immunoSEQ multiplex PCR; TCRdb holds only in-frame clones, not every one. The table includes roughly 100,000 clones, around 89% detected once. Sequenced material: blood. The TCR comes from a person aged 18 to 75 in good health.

CDR3 DNA sequence: TGTGCCAGCAGCGTGACGGGGGAAGGCTACACCTTC. This codes for CASSVTGEGYTF. The gene calls are TRBV7-9 and TRBJ1-2; perhaps TRBD1 as D (5 bases). V was trimmed by 5 bases and J by 8 bases, leaving 12 bases between them. The CDR3 runs 12 residues. CDR1 and CDR2 from the germline V gene are SEHNR and FQNEAQ (reference sequence).